These 20 T cell receptor beta chains were all obtained from the same sample, sequenced in a study of blood T cell repertoires in COVID-19 (dated by TCRdb to 2020 to 2021). Libraries were built with the immunoSEQ multiplex PCR assay. The immuneACCESS repertoire file appears here via TCRdb, limited to in-frame rearrangements. These files lack a portion of the clones; in checked studies, under half of the deficit traces to unresolved V genes, and the cause of the others is not known. Here the sample has about 220,000 clones; 88% occur a single time. The ten largest clonotypes hold over 12% of the sample. Sequenced input: PBMCs or T cells enriched from blood (not recorded which). All receptors derive from a woman between 50 and 59 years old with acute COVID-19.

The chain employs TRBV15 and TRBJ2-1, with D maybe TRBD1 (6 bases). Germline CDR1 reads LNHNV; CDR2 reads YYDKDF (reference sequence). The CDR3 consists of 15 residues. Trimming took off 2 bases at V and 7 bases at J, with 15 bases between the two ends. CDR3 sequence: CATSRNGEGQNEQFF. For the CDR3, the DNA is TGTGCCACCAGCAGAAACGGGGAAGGACAGAATGAGCAGTTCTTC.

The chain is built from TRBV19 and TRBJ1-1; 7 bases match TRBD1. The length of the CDR3 is 13 residues. The germline V gene has CDR1 LNHDA and CDR2 SQIVND (reference sequence). Trimming at V came to 6 bases and at J to 5 bases, leaving 6 bases not matched to a gene. This CDR3 reads CASRAGGSTEAFF. The DNA for the CDR3 is TGTGCCAGTAGGGCAGGGGGAAGTACTGAAGCTTTCTTT.

This chain joins TRBV28 and TRBJ1-3, with TRBD1 matching 7 bases. The CDR3 is made up of 16 amino acids. Unmatched junction bases numbered 10, after V lost 4 bases and J lost 4 bases. Germline loops: CDR1 MDHEN, CDR2 SYDVKM. CDR3 sequence reads: CASSSPGQQDGNTIYF. The CDR3 coding sequence is TGTGCCAGCAGTTCACCGGGACAGCAAGACGGAAACACCATATATTTT.

The CDR3 is CATSTGQISYEQYF. As DNA, the CDR3 is TGTGCCACCAGCACGGGACAAATCTCCTACGAGCAGTACTTC. V and J are TRBV15 and TRBJ2-7; D may be TRBD1 (6 bases). V lost 4 bases to trimming and J lost 0 bases, with 10 bases between them. Per germline, CDR1 LNHNV and CDR2 YYDKDF (reference sequence). The CDR3 is 14 residues long.

The chain has TRBV9 and TRBJ2-1, with 13 bases matching TRBD2. Unmatched junction bases numbered 12, after V lost 0 bases and J lost 3 bases. Germline loops: CDR1 SGDLS, CDR2 YYNGEE. This CDR3 comprises 20 residues. DNA of the CDR3: TGTGCCAGCAGCGTAGGAGGGGGAGGGACTAGCGGGATCTACTACAATGAGCAGTTCTTC. It translates to CASSVGGGGTSGIYYNEQFF.

The rearrangement joins TRBV4-1 to TRBJ2-4; 7 nucleotides line up with TRBD2. The germline CDR1 and CDR2 sequences are MGHRA and YSYEKL. This CDR3 is 14 amino acids long. J gave up 9 bases and V 4 bases, and 9 bases lay outside the gene matches. CDR3 bases: TGCGCCAGCAGCCCTTTATGGGCGGGAGTCATTCAGTACTTC. As protein: CASSPLWAGVIQYF.

As concerns this clone: Other DNA sequences in this specimen translate into the identical CDR3. This chain connects TRBV7-2 to TRBJ2-3; 7 positions match TRBD2. This CDR3 spans 14 amino acids. V trimming: 0 bases; J trimming: 5 bases; junction bases outside the gene matches: 2. Germline V gives CDR1 SGHTA, CDR2 FQGNSA. Written as DNA, the CDR3 is TGTGCCAGCAGCTTAGCGGGAGGGGTAGATACGCAGTATTTT. Translation gives CASSLAGGVDTQYF.

V gene TRBV18 combines with J gene TRBJ2-3; tentative D call: TRBD1 (5 bases). There are 16 residues in the CDR3. In germline, CDR1 is KGHSH, CDR2 LQKENI. Trimming pared 4 bases from V and 4 bases from J, leaving 18 bases between. The CDR3 spells CASSLRNPRGADTQYF. The CDR3 nucleotides are TGTGCCAGCTCACTTCGTAATCCTAGGGGCGCAGATACGCAGTATTTT.

The chain has TRBV18 and TRBJ1-2; no reliable D call. The germline gives CDR1 KGHSH, CDR2 LQKENI. V lost 0 bases, J lost 4 bases, and 6 bases lay in between. The CDR3 contains 13 residues. CDR3 DNA sequence: TGTGCCAGCTCACCACCACACCTCTATGGCTACACCTTC. Translation: CASSPPHLYGYTF. Based on the CDR3 plus reference TRBV18 and TRBJ1-2, the full variable domain is NAGVMQNPRHLVRRRGQEARLRCSPMKGHSHVYWYRQLPEEGLKFMVYLQKENIIDESGMPKERFSAEFPKEGPSILRIQQVVRGDSAAYFCASSPPHLYGYTFGSGTRLTVV.

The chain recombines TRBV7-9 with TRBJ2-7, with 10 bases lining up with TRBD2. Germline CDR1 SEHNR, CDR2 FQNEAQ (reference sequence). This CDR3 region has 15 residues. J lost 5 bases, V lost 5 bases, and 9 bases had no gene match. The CDR3 loop reads CASSLPRAGGDEQYF. CDR3 coding DNA: TGTGCCAGCAGCCTACCGAGAGCGGGAGGGGACGAGCAGTACTTC.

This chain links TRBV27 with TRBJ1-2; D is perhaps TRBD1 (5 bases). Germline CDR1 MNHEY, CDR2 SMNVEV (reference sequence). Trimming removed 2 bases at V and 5 bases at J, with 12 bases between. The CDR3 has 14 residues. The CDR3 DNA sequence: TGTGCCAGCAGTTTACGGGGGGTCGGGTATGGCTACACCTTC. It codes for CASSLRGVGYGYTF.

In its sample, this clone was seen once. The CDR3 here is CASSPIGGQGVGNTIYF. In DNA form, the CDR3 reads TGTGCCAGCAGCCCTATCGGCGGACAGGGCGTTGGAAACACCATATATTTT. The chain is built from TRBV27 and TRBJ1-3; TRBD1 agrees at 8 bases. Trimming cost V 6 bases and J 3 bases; bases outside gene matches: 13. Germline CDR1 reads MNHEY; CDR2 reads SMNVEV (reference sequence). The CDR3 covers 17 residues.

CDR3: CAWTPGLAGTYNEQFF. In nucleotides, the CDR3 is TGTGCCTGGACTCCGGGACTAGCGGGAACTTACAATGAGCAGTTCTTC. This chain links TRBV30 with TRBJ2-1; TRBD2 agrees at 13 bases. V shed 4 bases, J shed 4 bases, and the junction held 7 bases outside the gene matches. Germline V gene sequence: CDR1 GTSNPN, CDR2 SVGIG (reference sequence). CDR3 size: 16 residues.

The DNA of the CDR3 is TGCGCCAGCAGGGTTAGCGGGAGATCCTACAATGAGCAGTTCTTC. This gives the protein CASRVSGRSYNEQFF. The chain has TRBV10-2 and TRBJ2-1; 9 bases fit TRBD2. From germline, CDR1 is WSHSY and CDR2 SAAADI. The CDR3 sequence is 15 residues long. The trim removed 6 bases at V and 1 base at J, leaving 4 bases unmatched.

This chain uses TRBV19 with TRBJ2-2; D perhaps matches TRBD1 (7 bases). The V end lost 3 bases, the J end lost 1 base, and 12 bases lay between the germline ends. The CDR3 consists of 16 residues. In germline, CDR1 is LNHDA, CDR2 SQIVND (reference sequence). The CDR3 sequence is CASSIRGDVNTGELFF. CDR3 bases: TGTGCCAGTAGTATCAGGGGGGATGTGAACACCGGGGAGCTGTTTTTT.

This chain connects TRBV20-1 to TRBJ2-5, with TRBD2 matching over 13 bases. CDR3 length: 14 amino acids. V was clipped by 3 bases and J by 6 bases; unmatched bases: 4. Germline-derived CDR1 and CDR2 are DFQATT and SNEGSKA (reference sequence). The CDR3 DNA follows: TGCAGTGCTAGTAGACTAGCGGGAGGAAAGACCCAGTACTTC. This encodes CSASRLAGGKTQYF.

V and J are TRBV5-5 and TRBJ1-1; 8 bases match TRBD1. From germline, CDR1 is SGHKS and CDR2 YYEKEE (reference sequence). The CDR3 runs 15 residues. The V and J ends lost 7 bases and 5 bases, in that order; junction bases with no gene match: 13. The CDR3 sequence: CASALNGQGATEAFF. The CDR3 coding sequence is TGTGCCAGCGCCCTTAACGGGCAGGGGGCGACTGAAGCTTTCTTT.

This chain uses TRBV10-3 with TRBJ2-2, with 7 positions matching TRBD2. J lost 0 bases, V lost 5 bases, and 9 bases had no gene match. CDR1 and CDR2 (germline): ENHRY, SYGVKD. The CDR3 sequence is 17 residues long. CDR3 amino acids: CAISWVGSGTNTGELFF. As DNA, the CDR3 is TGTGCCATCAGTTGGGTCGGGAGCGGGACGAACACCGGGGAGCTGTTTTTT.

The chain is built from TRBV9 and TRBJ1-5, with TRBD1 identical over 7 bases. Germline trimming cut 3 bases from V and 4 bases from J; bases unmatched to any gene: 16. Germline V gene lookup returns CDR1 SGDLS and CDR2 YYNGEE. The CDR3 is made up of 18 amino acids. The CDR3 DNA sequence: TGTGCCAGCAGCGCCCTTCAGGGGATTAGGGGGCTAAATCAGCCCCAGCATTTT. Translated: CASSALQGIRGLNQPQHF.

By share of the sample, this clone is medium-sized (0.01 to 0.1%). The same CDR3 is also encoded by other DNA sequences in this sample. The genes are TRBV9 and TRBJ1-6; a possible D gene is TRBD1 (6 bases). Germline lookup yields CDR1 SGDLS and CDR2 YYNGEE. The V end was cut by 2 bases, the J end by 1 base, with 7 bases between. The CDR3 has 15 residues. Here the CDR3 DNA reads TGTGCCAGCAGCGTCCAGGGGTCCTATAATTCACCCCTCCACTTT. Translated, it gives CASSVQGSYNSPLHF. Complete variable domain (other parts from reference TRBV9 and TRBJ1-6): DSGVTQTPKHLITATGQRVTLRCSPRSGDLSVYWYQQSLDQGLQFLIQYYNGEERAKGNILERFSAQQFPDLHSELNLSSLELGDSALYFCASSVQGSYNSPLHFGNGTRLTVT.